Below, one T cell receptor beta chain is given with its context. The antigen is unknown. The CDR3 spans 13 residues. Germline V gives CDR1 MGHDK, CDR2 SYGVNS. V was pared by 5 bases and J by 11 bases, with 15 bases between. TCRdb's copy holds only in-frame clones and misses some; the assay was immunoSEQ multiplex PCR. The table has about 97,000 clones, less than 95% seen once. Donors were drawn from the approximately 110-subject validation cohort, separate from the approximately 680-subject first cohort. This record belongs to a study of cytomegalovirus exposure and HLA in healthy donors. Study-level results: The tendency of first-cohort TCR clusters to co-occur in the roughly 110 validation repertoires emerged from a later analysis. The classifier reportedly diagnosed cytomegalovirus status with high sensitivity and specificity. For most TCR sequences rarity was the rule, although some public TCRs occurred in many donors.

V and J are TRBV25-1 and TRBJ1-4; D remains ambiguous. Specimen: PBMCs. This receptor was obtained from a young woman in good health and CMV-seronegative. DNA for the CDR3: TGTGCCAGCAGTAGTGAAGGAGAAAGGAAACTGTTTTTT. The encoded protein is CASSSEGERKLFF. Based on the CDR3 plus reference TRBV25-1 and TRBJ1-4, the full variable domain is EADIYQTPRYLVIGTGKKITLECSQTMGHDKMYWYQQDPGMELHLIHYSYGVNSTEKGDLSSESTVSRIRTEHFPLTLESARPSHTSQYLCASSSEGERKLFFGSGTQLSVL.